This TCR beta chain comes out of a study of blood T cell repertoires in COVID-19. About the study: The United States, Italy and Spain supplied acute and convalescent COVID-19 samples. T cells, B-cell-depleted T cells, or PBMCs supplied cDNA or gDNA.

V lost 5 bases to trimming and J lost 2 bases; unmatched junction nucleotides: 8. Germline V gene data show CDR1 as SGHAT and CDR2 as FQNNGV. CDR3 length: 15 amino acids. As originally analysed: Amplification of reference gene primers provided the estimated nucleated cell counts. Clones were sequenced by immunoSEQ multiplex PCR, and TCRdb holds only the in-frame ones, with some missing. The D gene and trimming were derived from the DNA, and the V and J assignments and clone size from that table. The table shows around 230,000 clones, with 80% to 90% occurring only once. The specimen was peripheral blood. V gene TRBV11-2 combines with J gene TRBJ1-1; 7 nucleotides agree with TRBD1. The TCR sequence derives from a woman in her forties or fifties with acute or convalescent COVID-19. DNA of the CDR3: TGTGCCAGCAGCCTCCGGGACAGTCGAAACACTGAAGCTTTCTTT. Encoded protein: CASSLRDSRNTEAFF. Full variable domain (outside the CDR3, taken from reference TRBV11-2 and TRBJ1-1): EAGVAQSPRYKIIEKRQSVAFWCNPISGHATLYWYQQILGQGPKLLIQFQNNGVVDDSQLPKDRFSAERLKGVDSTLKIQPAKLEDSAVYLCASSLRDSRNTEAFFGQGTRLTVV.